What follows are 23 T cell receptor beta chains derived from one specimen sequenced in a study of PD-L1 blockade in urothelial cancer. Here immunoSEQ multiplex PCR was the method, and the copy in TCRdb shows in-frame clones only, minus some. The sample consists of roughly 60,000 clones, around 80% of them appearing once. Source: PBMCs, taken around atezolizumab (anti-PD-L1) treatment. All receptors come from an older man with urothelial cancer.

The chain recombines TRBV7-9 with TRBJ2-1; D is perhaps TRBD1 (5 bases). Per germline, CDR1 SEHNR and CDR2 FQNEAQ (reference sequence). There are 12 residues in the CDR3. Trimming removed 1 base from V and 12 bases from J, with 10 bases in between. The CDR3 spells CASSLEGWAQFF. The CDR3 region has the DNA TGTGCCAGCAGCTTAGAGGGGTGGGCGCAGTTCTTC.

V gene TRBV9 combines with J gene TRBJ1-1; D gene uncertain. Per the germline V gene, CDR1 is SGDLS and CDR2 is YYNGEE. The V gene lost 4 bases and the J gene lost 0 bases, with 7 bases spanning the gap. The CDR3 sequence is 13 residues long. CDR3 in amino acids: CASSFTVNTEAFF. The CDR3 DNA sequence: TGTGCCAGCAGCTTTACTGTGAACACTGAAGCTTTCTTT.

The chain combines TRBV7-9 with TRBJ2-1; TRBD1 matches 10 bases. V was clipped by 5 bases and J by 4 bases; unmatched bases: 5. Germline V CDR1 and CDR2: SEHNR, FQNEAQ (reference sequence). The CDR3 covers 15 residues. The DNA for the CDR3 is TGTGCCAGCAGCCGTCCGGGACAGGGGTACAATGAGCAGTTCTTC. Its protein is CASSRPGQGYNEQFF.

In this sample, this clone turned up once. The genes are TRBV11-2 and TRBJ2-3; D possibly corresponds to TRBD2 (5 bases). CDR3 length equals 13 residues. Deletions cut 5 bases from V and 5 bases from J, with 11 bases between. Per germline, CDR1 SGHAT and CDR2 FQNNGV. The CDR3 region has the DNA TGTGCCAGCAGCCGGGGAAGGGTAGATACGCAGTATTTT. Its translation is CASSRGRVDTQYF.

This chain uses TRBV6-1 with TRBJ1-2; D is uncertain. Trimming took off 5 bases at V and 7 bases at J, with 8 bases between the two ends. The CDR3 consists of 11 residues. CDR1 is MNHNS, CDR2 SASEGT, per germline. The DNA of the CDR3 is TGTGCCAGCAGTTACCGGGGTGGCTACACCTTC. Translating gives CASSYRGGYTF.

The gene calls are TRBV19 and TRBJ2-2; possible D gene TRBD2, 6 bases. Germline assignment: CDR1 LNHDA and CDR2 SQIVND (reference sequence). This CDR3 region has 16 residues. V gave up 5 bases and J gave up 0 bases, with 13 bases separating them. CDR3 nucleotides: TGTGCCAGTAGTTGGGGACTCTCTACGAACACCGGGGAGCTGTTTTTT. It specifies CASSWGLSTNTGELFF.

The rearrangement joins TRBV9 to TRBJ2-7; D may be TRBD1 (5 bases). Germline-derived CDR1 and CDR2 are SGDLS and YYNGEE. The CDR3 runs 14 residues. Trimming removed 1 base at V and 0 bases at J, with 8 bases between. The CDR3, as DNA: TGTGCCAGCAGCGTACAGGGTAGCTCCTACGAGCAGTACTTC. Translating it yields CASSVQGSSYEQYF.

This clone showed up just once. This chain connects TRBV28 to TRBJ1-4, with TRBD1 identical over 8 bases. This CDR3 is 15 amino acids long. The V gene's germline CDR1 is MDHEN and CDR2 SYDVKM. Unmatched junction bases numbered 6, after V lost 4 bases and J lost 5 bases. The DNA of the CDR3 is TGTGCCAGCAGTTCTCACAGGGGGGGAAATGAAAAACTGTTTTTT. It encodes CASSSHRGGNEKLFF.

The V call is TRBV27, the J call TRBJ2-3; 9 bases line up with TRBD1. Germline V lookup: CDR1 MNHEY, CDR2 SMNVEV (reference sequence). V gave up 3 bases and J gave up 4 bases; unmatched junction bases: 2. The CDR3 has 14 amino acids. The CDR3: CASSFTGGADTQYF. The DNA of the CDR3 is TGTGCCAGCAGTTTCACAGGGGGCGCAGATACGCAGTATTTT.

V and J are TRBV2 and TRBJ2-7; 13 positions match TRBD2. The CDR3 has 15 amino acids. The germline V gene encodes CDR1 SNHLY and CDR2 FYNNEI. Trimming cost V 7 bases and J 7 bases; bases outside gene matches: 10. The CDR3 nucleotides are TGTGCCAGCATCGGGGGACTAGCGGGACCAAATGAGCAGTACTTC. Translating it yields CASIGGLAGPNEQYF.

The chain employs TRBV6-4 and TRBJ2-3; TRBD2 might be the D (5 bases). The CDR3 is made up of 13 amino acids. Germline V lookup: CDR1 MRHNA, CDR2 SNTAGT. The V gene lost 2 bases and the J gene lost 6 bases, with 9 bases spanning the gap. The CDR3 sequence: CASSDQTGDTQYF. DNA of the CDR3: TGTGCCAGCAGTGACCAGACGGGGGATACGCAGTATTTT.

The V and J genes are TRBV27 and TRBJ2-7; TRBD1 matches at 8 bases. The CDR3 sequence is 15 residues long. Unmatched junction bases numbered 8, after V lost 6 bases and J lost 1 base. CDR1 and CDR2 (germline): MNHEY, SMNVEV (reference sequence). In nucleotides, the CDR3 is TGTGCCAGCAGAGGTACCGGGACAGGTTCCTACGAGCAGTACTTC. Protein sequence: CASRGTGTGSYEQYF.

This rearrangement joins TRBV5-4 to TRBJ1-2, with a tentative D call TRBD1 (5 bases). The germline V and J ends were trimmed by 5 bases and 6 bases, with 17 bases remaining between them. This CDR3 is 14 amino acids long. CDR1 SGHNT and CDR2 YYREEE come from the germline V gene (reference sequence). CDR3 nucleotides: TGTGCCAGCAGGGGGGGGTTTAGGGGCGATGGCTACACCTTC. Its protein product is CASRGGFRGDGYTF.

The rearrangement uses TRBV7-2 and TRBJ2-7; D may be TRBD2 (6 bases). Trimming shortened V by 5 bases and J by 2 bases, and 19 bases separated the two germline ends. This CDR3 region has 16 residues. The germline V gene has CDR1 SGHTA and CDR2 FQGNSA. CDR3 residues: CASSALPGTVTYEQYF. The DNA of the CDR3 is TGTGCCAGCAGCGCCCTTCCCGGGACTGTAACCTACGAGCAGTACTTC.

This chain connects TRBV7-9 to TRBJ1-4; D remains unclear. Germline loops: CDR1 SEHNR, CDR2 FQNEAQ (reference sequence). V lost 6 bases to trimming and J lost 0 bases, with 11 bases between them. The CDR3 loop spans 15 amino acids. In DNA form, the CDR3 reads TGTGCCAGCAGATCGACCGCGGCAACTAATGAAAAACTGTTTTTT. It is translated as CASRSTAATNEKLFF.

The V call is TRBV9, the J call TRBJ2-2; 7 nucleotides line up with TRBD2. The V gene's germline CDR1 is SGDLS and CDR2 YYNGEE. With V trimmed by 2 bases and J by 5 bases, 0 bases remained unmatched. This CDR3 spans 13 amino acids. CDR3 amino acids: CASSVGGTGELFF. For the CDR3, the DNA is TGTGCCAGCAGCGTGGGGGGGACCGGGGAGCTGTTTTTT.

The rearrangement uses TRBV14 and TRBJ2-2; D may be TRBD2 (6 bases). Germline loops: CDR1 SGHDN, CDR2 FVKESK. Trimming stripped 4 bases from V and 5 bases from J, with 11 bases between. The CDR3 has 14 amino acids. CDR3 DNA sequence: TGTGCCAGCAGCCGAGGACGGGGGACCGGGGAGCTGTTTTTT. Encoded protein: CASSRGRGTGELFF.

The chain carries TRBV6-1 and TRBJ2-7, with D perhaps TRBD2 (7 bases). Trimming stripped 4 bases from V and 2 bases from J, with 9 bases between. This CDR3 comprises 13 residues. CDR1 is MNHNS, CDR2 SASEGT, per germline. The CDR3 loop is CASSVGGPYEQYF. DNA for the CDR3: TGTGCCAGCAGTGTCGGGGGGCCCTACGAGCAGTACTTC.

V gene TRBV6-6 combines with J gene TRBJ1-2; D is undetermined. The CDR3 runs to 14 residues. Looked up from germline, CDR1 is MNHNY and CDR2 is SVGAGI (reference sequence). V was cut by 4 bases and J by 4 bases, with 13 bases left in between. The CDR3 sequence is CASSLREQVYGYTF. The DNA of the CDR3 is TGTGCCAGCAGTTTGAGAGAGCAGGTCTATGGCTACACCTTC.

The chain has TRBV20-1 and TRBJ2-7; D call uncertain. This CDR3 is built from 10 residues. Germline-derived CDR1 and CDR2 are DFQATT and SNEGSKA (reference sequence). V lost 7 bases to trimming and J lost 5 bases, with 9 bases between them. The CDR3 region is CSVFSHEQYF. The CDR3 coding sequence is TGCAGTGTATTCAGTCACGAGCAGTACTTC.

V gene TRBV30 combines with J gene TRBJ2-1, with TRBD2 as a possible D gene (5 bases). Per germline, CDR1 GTSNPN and CDR2 SVGIG (reference sequence). This CDR3 contains 14 residues. Trimming took 5 bases from V and 2 from J, leaving 13 bases between them. CDR3 protein: CAWRELSPYNEQFF. Written as DNA, the CDR3 is TGTGCCTGGCGGGAACTAAGTCCCTACAATGAGCAGTTCTTC. Using reference TRBV30 and TRBJ2-1 for the parts outside the CDR3, the full variable domain is SQTIHQWPATLVQPVGSPLSLECTVEGTSNPNLYWYRQAAGRGLQLLFYSVGIGQISSEVPQNLSASRPQDRQFILSSKKLLLSDSGFYLCAWRELSPYNEQFFGPGTRLTVL.

The chain combines TRBV5-1 with TRBJ1-3; D uncertain. The CDR3 loop spans 13 amino acids. Trimming took off 2 bases at V and 6 bases at J, with 9 bases between the two ends. Germline CDR1 SGHRS, CDR2 YFSETQ. The CDR3, as DNA: TGCGCCAGCAGCTTAACAGAAGAAAACACCATATATTTT. Amino acid sequence: CASSLTEENTIYF.

CDR3 nucleotides: TGCAGCGTTGAGGCGCTAGCGGGGAATGAGCAGTTCTTC. Protein product: CSVEALAGNEQFF. The chain is built from TRBV29-1 and TRBJ2-1; TRBD2 matches 9 bases. The V segment lost 3 bases and the J segment 7 bases; nucleotides outside the gene matches: 4. The CDR3 totals 13 residues. CDR1 is SQVTM and CDR2 is ANQGSEA in the germline V gene.